This T cell receptor beta chain comes out of a study of low-dose radiotherapy and immunotherapy resistance in tumors. Study-wide context: Fractions of 0.5 Gy went to Cohort 1 every 2 weeks, totaling 6.5 Gy. On an every-two-weeks schedule, patients received intravenous nivolumab 240 mg, along with ipilimumab 1 mg/kg every six weeks.

Time point in this sample: after trial treatment. Indicated treatment: LDRT plus nivolumab, ipilimumab, low-dose cyclophosphamide and aspirin (RACIN trial). The study gave donors nivolumab, ipilimumab, aspirin, low-dose cyclophosphamide and low-dose radiotherapy. Qualifying patients carried advanced solid tumors devoid of tumor-infiltrating lymphocytes. Both TCRalpha and TCRbeta chains were reverse transcribed with V-gene-specific primers. TCRs were amplified for roughly 20 PCR cycles with a constant-region primer and V-primer adapter. TCRdb processed the reads anew with MiXCR; each CDR3 protein has one entry. The sample lists under 90,000 distinct CDR3 sequences; around 17% were seen once. This clonotype was detected many times. The specimen was PBMCs, collected after low-dose radiotherapy plus immunotherapy. This TCR came from a male donor with prostate cancer.

In DNA form, the CDR3 reads TGCGCCAGCAGCTTTACGCGAGGGGATGGCTACACCTTC. Protein sequence: CASSFTRGDGYTF. The chain has TRBV5-1 and TRBJ1-2, with TRBD1 as a possible D gene (5 bases). This CDR3 has 13 amino acids. Germline CDR1 and CDR2: SGHRS and YFSETQ. V gave up 2 bases and J gave up 6 bases, with 11 bases separating them.